Below, 8 T cell receptor beta chains from the same sample are listed, as sequenced in a study of beta chain features in type 1 diabetes. The investigators reverse transcribed all of the isolated RNA, so they sequenced expressed TCRB transcripts. This table comes from immunoSEQ multiplex PCR, and its TCRdb copy is limited to in-frame clones, with some not included. The data show some 150,000 clones, with around 10% seen just once and approximately 2% held by the top ten. Source material: central memory CD4+ T cells from blood. The receptors here all came from a man in his late teens or twenties in good health.

This clone was recorded a few times. The chain combines TRBV9 with TRBJ1-3; no firm D call. The CDR3 length is 14 residues. With 1 base removed from V and 0 bases from J, the gap between germline ends came to 5 bases. Germline CDR1 is SGDLS and CDR2 is YYNGEE. The CDR3 sequence is CASSVPASGNTIYF. The CDR3, as DNA: TGTGCCAGCAGCGTACCCGCCTCTGGAAACACCATATATTTT.

This chain connects TRBV9 to TRBJ2-5; no clear D gene. This CDR3 region has 13 residues. Germline-derived CDR1 and CDR2 are SGDLS and YYNGEE. V lost 0 bases, J lost 1 base, and 4 bases lay in between. The CDR3 DNA reads TGTGCCAGCAGCGTAGACGCCCAAGAGACCCAGTACTTC. Amino acids: CASSVDAQETQYF.

This clone came up a few times. The rearrangement links TRBV28 to TRBJ1-5; D might be TRBD1 (5 bases). Germline CDR1 MDHEN, CDR2 SYDVKM. Deletions cut 1 base from V and 6 bases from J, with 10 bases between. The CDR3 has 14 amino acids. CDR3 loop: CASSLSSGGQPQHF. The CDR3 coding sequence is TGTGCCAGCAGTTTATCCTCTGGGGGTCAGCCCCAGCATTTT. The variable domain in full, completed from reference TRBV28 and TRBJ1-5, reads DVKVTQSSRYLVKRTGEKVFLECVQDMDHENMFWYRQDPGLGLRLIYFSYDVKMKEKGDIPEGYSVSREKKERFSLILESASTNQTSMYLCASSLSSGGQPQHFGDGTRLSIL.

CDR3: CAWSSGSPLDTQYF. The CDR3 nucleotides are TGTGCCTGGAGTTCTGGTAGTCCCTTAGATACGCAGTATTTT. The chain joins TRBV30 to TRBJ2-3; D unclear. V lost 2 bases and J 5 bases, leaving 14 bases between the germline ends. The CDR3 length is 14 residues. Germline CDR1 is GTSNPN and CDR2 is SVGIG (reference sequence).

This clone showed up many times. The chain couples TRBV4-3 to TRBJ2-4; 7 bases agree with TRBD1. Germline V CDR1 and CDR2: LGHNA, YSLEER. Trimming took 8 bases from V and 4 from J; bases not matched to a gene: 5. The CDR3 consists of 13 residues. CDR3 nucleotide sequence: TGCGCCAGCGGCGACAGGGAGAAAAACATTCAGTACTTC. It is translated as CASGDREKNIQYF.

This clone appeared many times. V usage is TRBV4-2 and J usage is TRBJ2-1, with D unresolved. Germline values: CDR1 LGHNA, CDR2 YNFKEQ. The CDR3 is 14 amino acids. V lost 5 bases and J lost 0, with 8 bases in between. In DNA, the CDR3 is TGTGCCAGCAGCTGGCAGAGCTCCTACAATGAGCAGTTCTTC. Its translation is CASSWQSSYNEQFF.

The chain couples TRBV4-3 to TRBJ1-1; D is unresolved. The CDR3 is 12 residues long. Germline CDR1 reads LGHNA; CDR2 reads YSLEER. Trimming cost V 1 base and J 6 bases, with 6 bases left between them. The CDR3 nucleotides are TGCGCCAGCAGCCAAGGGCGGTCTGAAGCTTTCTTT. Its translation: CASSQGRSEAFF.

The chain recombines TRBV15 with TRBJ2-1; TRBD1 is a possible D gene (5 bases). Germline assignment: CDR1 LNHNV and CDR2 YYDKDF (reference sequence). The CDR3 covers 15 residues. V was pared by 3 bases and J by 5 bases, with 14 bases between. CDR3 nucleotides: TGTGCCACCAGCAGTGGGGCCACAAAAGACAATGAGCAGTTCTTC. This translates into CATSSGATKDNEQFF. The full variable domain, rest sourced from reference TRBV15 and TRBJ2-1, is DAMVIQNPRYQVTQFGKPVTLSCSQTLNHNVMYWYQQKSSQAPKLLFHYYDKDFNNEADTPDNFQSRRPNTSFCFLDIRSPGLGDTAMYLCATSSGATKDNEQFFGPGTRLTVL.